The clone carrying this T cell receptor beta chain was found many times. Its antigen is unidentified. The sequenced fragment ends 3 residues before the CDR3 boundary, so the rest is inferred from the germline J gene. Trimming stripped 3 bases from V and 0 bases from J, with 12 bases between. This CDR3 region has 15 residues. Germline CDR1 reads SGHRS; CDR2 reads YFSETQ. Sequencing was performed with immunoSEQ multiplex PCR; in TCRdb, only in-frame clones are kept and a portion is missing. The sample offers about 55,000 clones and no singletons, the top ten holding 0.7% to 0.95%. This sample was included in a study of T cell clonality in common variable immunodeficiency. Overall study results and limits: The cause of increased CVID clonality remains unclear without subpopulation sequencing. Shared TCRbeta clones were fewer between CVID subjects than controls. Links between repertoire features and CVID complications were heterogeneity-limited. Reportedly, TCR beta sequences from common variable immunodeficiency showed fewer deletions and N-nucleotide insertions.

The source of this sequence is a person between 18 and 75 years old in good health. The chain uses TRBV5-1 and TRBJ1-2; D possibly corresponds to TRBD1 (5 bases). The specimen was peripheral blood mononuclear cells. CDR3 sequence reads: CASSWGDSSNYGYTF. The CDR3 DNA, read in part, is TGCGCCAGCAGCTGGGGCGACTCTTCTAACTATGGC.